A single sample gave rise to the 17 T cell receptor beta chains below, sequenced in a study of identical twins. Each CDR3 protein is one row after TCRdb ran MiXCR on the 5' RACE reads. The sample consists of 300,000 to 400,000 distinct CDR3 sequences, around an eighth of them appearing once. The data also belong to a second study, concerning yellow fever vaccine responses in identical twins.

The sequenced material came from CD8+ T cells sorted from blood. The receptor source for this set is a woman younger than 35 in good health.

This clonotype was seen a handful of times. The chain carries TRBV11-1 and TRBJ2-7, with TRBD2 as a possible D gene (5 bases). The CDR3 has 12 amino acids. The V gene's germline CDR1 is SGHAT and CDR2 FQDESV (reference sequence). Trimming pared 2 bases from V and 7 bases from J, leaving 9 bases between. Here the CDR3 DNA reads TGTGCCAGCAGCTTACTCGGGATGGAGCAGTACTTC. Translation: CASSLLGMEQYF. Full variable domain (remainder filled in from reference TRBV11-1 and TRBJ2-7): EAEVAQSPRYKITEKSQAVAFWCDPISGHATLYWYRQILGQGPELLVQFQDESVVDDSQLPKDRFSAERLKGVDSTLKIQPAELGDSAMYLCASSLLGMEQYFGPGTRLTVT.

This clonotype was seen a handful of times. The chain is built from TRBV5-1 and TRBJ2-7; TRBD2 aligns across 9 bases. This CDR3 contains 17 residues. Germline CDR1 and CDR2: SGHRS and YFSETQ. J was trimmed by 0 bases and V by 2 bases; bases with no gene match: 9. DNA for the CDR3: TGCGCCAGCAGCTTCACGCCTAGCGGGATTTCCTCCTACGAGCAGTACTTC. Translation gives CASSFTPSGISSYEQYF.

This clonotype was detected many times. The chain combines TRBV6-1 with TRBJ2-1, with 11 positions matching TRBD2. The CDR3 is 16 residues long. Germline CDR1 MNHNS, CDR2 SASEGT. V lost 5 bases and J lost 2; bases outside the gene matches: 5. The CDR3 loop reads CASSLRLAGTYNEQFF. CDR3 in DNA: TGTGCCAGCAGTCTTCGACTAGCGGGGACCTACAATGAGCAGTTCTTC.

This clonotype was detected a few times. This rearrangement joins TRBV11-2 to TRBJ2-3, with D tentatively TRBD2 (6 bases). Trimming cost V 2 bases and J 1 base, with 10 bases left between them. Germline V gives CDR1 SGHAT, CDR2 FQNNGV. The CDR3 is 15 residues long. CDR3 bases: TGTGCCAGCAGCTTACCGGGAGTTGGCACAGATACGCAGTATTTT. This gives the protein CASSLPGVGTDTQYF.

The genes are TRBV7-9 and TRBJ2-1; 7 nucleotides match TRBD1. This CDR3 contains 17 residues. Germline V CDR1 and CDR2: SEHNR, FQNEAQ (reference sequence). V gave up 2 bases and J gave up 3 bases; unmatched junction bases: 10. For the CDR3, the DNA is TGTGCCAGCAGCTTACTTCCCAGGGGGAACTACTACAATGAGCAGTTCTTC. Translated: CASSLLPRGNYYNEQFF.

Only a few counts were recorded for this clonotype. The chain employs TRBV11-2 and TRBJ1-1; TRBD1 matches at 8 bases. Germline-derived CDR1 and CDR2 are SGHAT and FQNNGV. The CDR3 covers 19 residues. V gave up 1 base and J gave up 0 bases; unmatched junction bases: 13. The CDR3 nucleotides read TGTGCCAGCAGCTTAGTCTGGCCCAAGACAGGGGATATGAACACTGAAGCTTTCTTT. Translated, it gives CASSLVWPKTGDMNTEAFF.

CDR3 protein: CASSETEAKNIQYF. CDR3 nucleotides: TGTGCCAGCAGTGAAACAGAAGCCAAAAACATTCAGTACTTC. The chain has TRBV2 and TRBJ2-4; D remains unclear. Deletions cut 2 bases from V and 0 bases from J, with 5 bases between. The CDR3 sequence is 14 residues long. CDR1 and CDR2 (germline): SNHLY, FYNNEI. The variable domain in full, with the rest retrieved from reference TRBV2 and TRBJ2-4, is EPEVTQTPSHQVTQMGQEVILRCVPISNHLYFYWYRQILGQKVEFLVSFYNNEISEKSEIFDDQFSVERPDGSNFTLKIRSTKLEDSAMYFCASSETEAKNIQYFGAGTRLSVL.

This rearrangement joins TRBV9 to TRBJ2-2, with 11 nucleotides matching TRBD2. Losses at the gene ends were 3 bases for V and 0 bases for J; bases not matched to a gene: 1. This CDR3 has 16 amino acids. The germline V gene encodes CDR1 SGDLS and CDR2 YYNGEE. The CDR3 reads CASSDSGGANTGELFF. Written as DNA, the CDR3 is TGTGCCAGCAGCGATAGCGGGGGGGCGAACACCGGGGAGCTGTTTTTT.

The rearrangement joins TRBV29-1 to TRBJ2-7; 8 nucleotides line up with TRBD2. CDR3 length: 15 amino acids. V lost 5 bases, J lost 5 bases, and 14 bases stayed unmatched. The germline V gene has CDR1 SQVTM and CDR2 ANQGSEA. The CDR3 loop is CSVIQTGGPRDEQYF. CDR3 in DNA: TGCAGCGTTATACAGACGGGAGGGCCTAGGGACGAGCAGTACTTC.

The chain uses TRBV7-6 and TRBJ2-5; D gene unclear. The CDR3 runs 14 residues. V was cut by 3 bases and J by 1 base, with 9 bases left in between. CDR1 SGHVS and CDR2 FNYEAQ come from the germline V gene. The CDR3 DNA reads as TGTGCCAGCAGCTTCGGTAGGGTCCAAGAGACCCAGTACTTC. Its protein product is CASSFGRVQETQYF.

This chain joins TRBV5-1 and TRBJ2-1; TRBD2 is a possible D gene (5 bases). The CDR3 is 14 amino acids. Germline CDR1 reads SGHRS; CDR2 reads YFSETQ. The V gene lost 2 bases and the J gene lost 5 bases, with 11 bases spanning the gap. DNA of the CDR3: TGCGCCAGCAGCTTAAACCCCGGGGACAATGAGCAGTTCTTC. Protein: CASSLNPGDNEQFF.

This clonotype was seen repeatedly, ten times or more. The chain uses TRBV10-3 and TRBJ2-2, with D unresolved. The CDR3 loop spans 18 amino acids. CDR1 is ENHRY and CDR2 is SYGVKD in the germline V gene. V was pared by 0 bases and J by 3 bases, with 17 bases between. CDR3 amino acids: CAISESIGRSIYTGELFF. The CDR3 region has the DNA TGTGCCATCAGTGAGTCCATTGGACGGAGCATATACACCGGGGAGCTGTTTTTT.

In this sample, this clonotype turned up many times. This chain uses TRBV5-5 with TRBJ2-7; D not certain. This CDR3 comprises 14 residues. With 0 bases removed from V and 4 bases from J, the gap between germline ends came to 11 bases. Germline loops: CDR1 SGHKS, CDR2 YYEKEE (reference sequence). CDR3 sequence reads: CASSLVVGEYEQYV. The CDR3 DNA sequence: TGTGCCAGCAGCTTGGTTGTAGGTGAATACGAGCAGTACGTC.

V and J are TRBV4-1 and TRBJ1-1; TRBD1 might be the D (6 bases). Deletions cut 0 bases from V and 8 bases from J, with 10 bases between. Per the germline V gene, CDR1 is MGHRA and CDR2 is YSYEKL. The CDR3 runs 13 residues. The CDR3 sequence is CASSQDVGTEAFF. CDR3 coding DNA: TGCGCCAGCAGCCAAGATGTCGGGACAGAAGCTTTCTTT.

This chain uses TRBV3-1 with TRBJ2-7, with TRBD2 matching over 13 bases. The CDR3 consists of 16 residues. The germline CDR1 and CDR2 sequences are LGHDT and YNNKEL (reference sequence). The V and J ends lost 3 bases and 0 bases, in that order; junction bases with no gene match: 2. In DNA form, the CDR3 reads TGTGCCAGCAGCCAGACTAGCGGGAGGTTCTCCTACGAGCAGTACTTC. This translates into CASSQTSGRFSYEQYF.

The V and J genes are TRBV28 and TRBJ1-4; no clear D. Trimming removed 3 bases at V and 10 bases at J, with 6 bases between. This CDR3 spans 11 amino acids. Germline values: CDR1 MDHEN, CDR2 SYDVKM. The DNA of the CDR3 is TGTGCCAGCAGTTTGGATGGAAAACTGTTTTTT. It translates to CASSLDGKLFF.

There are a few counts of this clonotype. J is TRBJ2-2 and V is TRBV5-1; a weak D match, TRBD2 (6 bases). Trimming took off 4 bases at V and 0 bases at J, with 19 bases between the two ends. The CDR3 is 18 residues long. CDR1 and CDR2 (germline): SGHRS, YFSETQ. CDR3 protein: CASSLKLRDSTNTGELFF. CDR3 nucleotide sequence: TGCGCCAGCAGCCTGAAGCTCCGGGACTCGACGAACACCGGGGAGCTGTTTTTT.